The sequence of this TCR beta chain was determined in a study of blood T cells in healthy people across ages. A J-beta primer mix and a sample-barcoded 5' primer were used in a second PCR of roughly 6 to 12 cycles. Each CDR3 protein gets one entry after TCRdb re-called the 5' RACE reads with MiXCR. This table has around 650,000 distinct CDR3 sequences, about 34% appearing once. A few counts support this clonotype. J lost 2 bases, V lost 5 bases, and 5 bases had no gene match. This CDR3 region has 15 residues. Germline values: CDR1 LGHDT, CDR2 YNNKEL (reference sequence). This sequence joins TRBV3-1 and TRBJ2-5; 10 positions match TRBD1. The receptor was derived from a woman older than 75 in good health. The source material was blood. The CDR3 sequence is CASSWGQGLQETQYF. DNA for the CDR3: TGTGCCAGCAGCTGGGGACAGGGGCTTCAAGAGACCCAGTACTTC.